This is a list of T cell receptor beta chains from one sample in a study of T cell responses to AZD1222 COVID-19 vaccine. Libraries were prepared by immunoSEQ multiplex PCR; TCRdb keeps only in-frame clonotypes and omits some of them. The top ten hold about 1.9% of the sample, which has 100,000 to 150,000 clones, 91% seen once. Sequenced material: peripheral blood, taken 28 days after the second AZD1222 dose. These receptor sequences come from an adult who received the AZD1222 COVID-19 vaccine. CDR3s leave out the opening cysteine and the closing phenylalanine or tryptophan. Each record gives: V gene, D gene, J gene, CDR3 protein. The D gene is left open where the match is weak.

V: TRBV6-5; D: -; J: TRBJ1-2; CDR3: ASSYSGDTYGYT
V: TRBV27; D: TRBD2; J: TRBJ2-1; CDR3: ASSPRTRLAGDNEQF
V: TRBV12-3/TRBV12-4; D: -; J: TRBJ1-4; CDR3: ASSLVEDEKLF
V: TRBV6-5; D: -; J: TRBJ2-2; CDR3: ASSFEGPGELF
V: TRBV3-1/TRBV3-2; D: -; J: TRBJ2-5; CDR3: ASSQGQRQETQY
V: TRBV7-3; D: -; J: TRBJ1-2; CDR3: ASSSRWGDGYT
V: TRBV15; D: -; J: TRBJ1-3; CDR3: ATSSLPGLSGNTIY
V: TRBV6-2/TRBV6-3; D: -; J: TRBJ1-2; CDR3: ASSYTGFYGYT
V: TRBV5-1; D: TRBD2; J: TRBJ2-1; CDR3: ASRQSGGNNEQF
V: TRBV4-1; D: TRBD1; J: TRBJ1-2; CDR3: ASSQVGTGGDGYT
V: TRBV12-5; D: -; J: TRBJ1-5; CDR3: ASGLPTEPQH
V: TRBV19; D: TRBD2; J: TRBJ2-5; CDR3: ASSIAGLAGAIPETQY
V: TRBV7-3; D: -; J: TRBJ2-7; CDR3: ASSPAGATPEQY
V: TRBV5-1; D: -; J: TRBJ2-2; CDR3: ASSPLSAGNTGELF
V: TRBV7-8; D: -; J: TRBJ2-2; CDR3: ASSQGVPGELF